This T cell receptor beta chain appears in the sequencing data of a study of CD8 T cells in ankylosing spondylitis. TCRdb analysed the 5' RACE reads with MiXCR anew, one entry per CDR3 protein. The repertoire includes about 140,000 distinct CDR3 sequences, 6% to 8.5% of them detected once, and roughly 12% sits in the top ten. Trimming shortened V by 6 bases and J by 8 bases, and 17 bases separated the two germline ends. The CDR3 spans 14 residues. This clonotype showed up many times. This clonotype was sampled from a female donor with ankylosing spondylitis or in good health (not recorded which). This chain links TRBV12-3 or TRBV12-4 with TRBJ2-1, with D possibly being TRBD1 or TRBD2 (5 bases each). Sequencing used blood, either unsorted or a sorted T cell fraction (not recorded which). The CDR3: CASSRAGTRDEQFF. DNA for the CDR3: TGTGCCAGCAGCCGGGCGGGTACCAGGGATGAGCAGTTCTTC.